What follows describes a single TCR beta chain. Antigen specificity is unknown. Sequenced by immunoSEQ multiplex PCR; TCRdb stores in-frame clones only, minus some. This sample yields 15,000 to 20,000 clones, of which less than 95% are seen a single time; approximately 50% belongs to the top ten. The record originates from a study of OX40 agonist ivuxolimab in advanced cancers. Study details: Having had anti-PD-1, anti-PD-L1 or anti-CTLA-4 therapy before was allowed, and 40% to 45% had some.

General observations from the study: Some of the nonresponding patients also showed low levels of normalized T-cell clonal expansion.

The CDR3 consists of 13 residues. Germline lookup yields CDR1 SGHAT and CDR2 FQNNGV. V shed 2 bases and J shed 7 bases, with 8 bases lying between them. Excluded were patients having autoimmune disease history or systemic immunosuppression. V is TRBV11-2 and J is TRBJ1-4; tentative D call: TRBD1 (5 bases). The sequencing here drew on CD4+ or CD8+ T cells sorted from blood, taken in a trial of the OX40 agonist ivuxolimab. The TCR was taken from an adult with an advanced solid tumor such as melanoma, head and neck, liver or kidney cancer. The CDR3: CASSLLGGEKLFF. The CDR3 nucleotides read TGTGCCAGCAGCTTACTGGGGGGTGAAAAACTGTTTTTT.